The rows below give T cell receptor beta chains drawn from one sample of a study of Graves' ophthalmopathy and Graves' hyperthyroidism. A single record per CDR3 protein comes from TCRdb applying MiXCR to the multiplex PCR reads. The data contain roughly 400,000 distinct CDR3 sequences, roughly 17% of them seen just once; the ten biggest clones take up 2.4%. Sequenced: peripheral blood. The receptors derive from an adult woman with stable Graves' hyperthyroidism. CDR3s include the opening cysteine and the closing phenylalanine or tryptophan. D genes are given only for firm matches. A clone size is listed for some rows: how often the clone was seen (once, few, many), or a class if it is expanded.

CDR3 protein: CASSLSQGAAKNIQYF; CDR3 DNA: TGCGCCAGCAGCTTGAGTCAGGGGGCGGCCAAAAACATTCAGTACTTC; clone size: many; D gene: TRBD1; J gene: TRBJ2-4; V gene: TRBV5-1
CDR3 protein: CASSFTGGASPLHF; CDR3 DNA: TGTGCCAGCAGCTTCACAGGGGGCGCTTCACCCCTCCACTTT; clone size: NA; D gene: TRBD1; J gene: TRBJ1-6; V gene: TRBV28
CDR3 protein: CASSYLPQPSSYEQYF; CDR3 DNA: TGTGCCAGCAGTTACCTCCCTCAACCGAGCTCCTACGAGCAGTACTTC; clone size: many; D gene: NA; J gene: TRBJ2-7; V gene: TRBV6-2/TRBV6-3
CDR3 protein: CATSSDSEDPTDTQYF; CDR3 DNA: TGTGCCACCAGCAGCGATTCCGAGGACCCCACAGATACGCAGTATTTT; clone size: NA; D gene: NA; J gene: TRBJ2-3; V gene: TRBV15
CDR3 protein: CASSVLGTSGIGTGELFF; CDR3 DNA: TGTGCCAGCAGCGTTCTAGGGACTAGCGGGATCGGCACCGGGGAGCTGTTTTTT; clone size: many; D gene: TRBD2; J gene: TRBJ2-2; V gene: TRBV9
CDR3 protein: CASSLSGLVAQETQYF; CDR3 DNA: TGTGCCAGCAGTTTATCGGGACTAGTTGCCCAAGAGACCCAGTACTTC; clone size: many; D gene: TRBD2; J gene: TRBJ2-5; V gene: TRBV28
CDR3 protein: CSVEVRGREQYF; CDR3 DNA: TGCAGCGTTGAGGTTCGGGGCCGCGAGCAGTACTTC; clone size: many; D gene: NA; J gene: TRBJ2-7; V gene: TRBV29-1
CDR3 protein: CAWKRDSLNTEAFF; CDR3 DNA: TGTGCCTGGAAAAGGGACAGCTTGAACACTGAAGCTTTCTTT; clone size: many; D gene: TRBD1; J gene: TRBJ1-1; V gene: TRBV30
CDR3 protein: CASSYRPAQLSYEQYF; CDR3 DNA: TGTGCCAGCAGTTACCGGCCAGCCCAGCTCTCCTACGAGCAGTACTTC; clone size: many; D gene: NA; J gene: TRBJ2-7; V gene: TRBV6-2/TRBV6-3
CDR3 protein: CASSTGQGNSGDLFF; CDR3 DNA: TGTGCCAGCAGCACGGGACAGGGTAACTCCGGGGACCTGTTTTTT; clone size: NA; D gene: TRBD1; J gene: TRBJ2-2; V gene: TRBV7-2
CDR3 protein: CASSPENGYTF; CDR3 DNA: TGTGCCAGCAGTCCCGAAAATGGCTACACCTTC; clone size: many; D gene: NA; J gene: TRBJ1-2; V gene: TRBV6-5
CDR3 protein: CASSEADWGRNNYGYTF; CDR3 DNA: TGTGCCAGCAGTGAAGCGGATTGGGGGCGCAATAACTATGGCTACACCTTC; clone size: NA; D gene: NA; J gene: TRBJ1-2; V gene: TRBV6-1
CDR3 protein: CASRRETYTEAFF; CDR3 DNA: TGTGCCAGTAGAAGGGAGACTTACACTGAAGCTTTCTTT; clone size: many; D gene: NA; J gene: TRBJ1-1; V gene: TRBV19
CDR3 protein: CASSYQVSETQYF; CDR3 DNA: TGTGCCAGCAGTTACCAGGTTTCCGAGACCCAGTACTTC; clone size: NA; D gene: NA; J gene: TRBJ2-5; V gene: TRBV6-5
CDR3 protein: CASSKRGQAAHSPLHF; CDR3 DNA: TGTGCCAGCAGCAAAAGAGGCCAGGCCGCCCATTCACCCCTCCACTTT; clone size: many; D gene: NA; J gene: TRBJ1-6; V gene: TRBV11-2
CDR3 protein: CASSPQGHPGTEAFF; CDR3 DNA: TGTGCCAGCTCACCTCAGGGACACCCCGGGACTGAAGCTTTCTTT; clone size: few; D gene: NA; J gene: TRBJ1-1; V gene: TRBV18
CDR3 protein: CASSRDRGWHEQYF; CDR3 DNA: TGTGCCAGCAGTAGGGACAGGGGATGGCACGAGCAGTACTTC; clone size: NA; D gene: TRBD1; J gene: TRBJ2-7; V gene: TRBV28
CDR3 protein: CASSLYEGGELFF; CDR3 DNA: TGTGCCAGCAGTTTATATGAGGGCGGGGAGCTGTTTTTT; clone size: many; D gene: NA; J gene: TRBJ2-2; V gene: TRBV12-3/TRBV12-4
CDR3 protein: CASSPLGQGGPDGYTF; CDR3 DNA: TGTGCCAGCAGCCCCTTGGGACAGGGGGGACCCGATGGCTACACCTTC; clone size: many; D gene: TRBD1; J gene: TRBJ1-2; V gene: TRBV9
CDR3 protein: CATAIADHRSEQYF; CDR3 DNA: TGTGCCACCGCGATCGCCGACCACCGTTCCGAGCAGTACTTC; clone size: many; D gene: NA; J gene: TRBJ2-7; V gene: TRBV11-2
CDR3 protein: CASSYEQGSGTQYF; CDR3 DNA: TGTGCCAGCAGCTACGAACAGGGGTCGGGGACCCAGTACTTC; clone size: many; D gene: TRBD1; J gene: TRBJ2-5; V gene: TRBV11-3
CDR3 protein: CASKTGTGVYGYTF; CDR3 DNA: TGTGCCAGCAAAACCGGGACAGGGGTCTATGGCTACACCTTC; clone size: many; D gene: TRBD1; J gene: TRBJ1-2; V gene: TRBV6-1
CDR3 protein: CASRKTGYSYEQYF; CDR3 DNA: TGTGCCAGCAGAAAAACAGGGTACTCCTACGAGCAGTACTTC; clone size: many; D gene: NA; J gene: TRBJ2-7; V gene: TRBV28
CDR3 protein: CSVVPRGPQETQYF; CDR3 DNA: TGCAGCGTTGTTCCCAGGGGTCCTCAAGAGACCCAGTACTTC; clone size: many; D gene: NA; J gene: TRBJ2-5; V gene: TRBV29-1
CDR3 protein: CASSPSRDSPSEAFF; CDR3 DNA: TGTGCCAGCAGTCCCTCCCGGGACAGCCCATCTGAAGCTTTCTTT; clone size: many; D gene: TRBD1; J gene: TRBJ1-1; V gene: TRBV7-2
CDR3 protein: CASIGTSLNTGELFF; CDR3 DNA: TGTGCCAGCATTGGGACTTCCTTGAACACCGGGGAGCTGTTTTTT; clone size: many; D gene: NA; J gene: TRBJ2-2; V gene: TRBV12-3/TRBV12-4
CDR3 protein: CASSPLTSIYGYTF; CDR3 DNA: TGTGCCAGCAGTCCTTTAACGTCTATATATGGCTACACCTTC; clone size: many; D gene: NA; J gene: TRBJ1-2; V gene: TRBV27
CDR3 protein: CASSPAGTGFYEQYF; CDR3 DNA: TGTGCCAGCTCACCCGCCGGGACAGGGTTCTACGAGCAGTACTTC; clone size: many; D gene: TRBD1; J gene: TRBJ2-7; V gene: TRBV18
CDR3 protein: CASSFLGAEAFF; CDR3 DNA: TGTGCCAGCAGTTTTCTAGGGGCTGAAGCTTTCTTT; clone size: NA; D gene: NA; J gene: TRBJ1-1; V gene: TRBV12-3/TRBV12-4
CDR3 protein: CASSLEAEAFF; CDR3 DNA: TGTGCCAGCAGCCTCGAAGCTGAAGCTTTCTTT; clone size: many; D gene: NA; J gene: TRBJ1-1; V gene: TRBV11-2
CDR3 protein: CAWGDSGPDTQYF; CDR3 DNA: TGTGCCTGGGGGGACAGCGGTCCAGATACGCAGTATTTT; clone size: NA; D gene: TRBD1; J gene: TRBJ2-3; V gene: TRBV30
CDR3 protein: CSARDSGTGQETQYF; CDR3 DNA: TGCAGTGCTAGAGATTCCGGGACGGGACAAGAGACCCAGTACTTC; clone size: many; D gene: NA; J gene: TRBJ2-5; V gene: TRBV20-1
CDR3 protein: CASSPKRIRDRGGTEAFF; CDR3 DNA: TGCGCCAGCAGCCCTAAAAGGATCCGGGACAGGGGGGGGACTGAAGCTTTCTTT; clone size: few; D gene: TRBD1; J gene: TRBJ1-1; V gene: TRBV4-1
CDR3 protein: CATSKDRGRTGELFF; CDR3 DNA: TGTGCCACCAGCAAGGACAGGGGACGAACCGGGGAGCTGTTTTTT; clone size: many; D gene: TRBD1; J gene: TRBJ2-2; V gene: TRBV15
CDR3 protein: CSVEVSGSSYGYTF; CDR3 DNA: TGCAGCGTTGAAGTCTCAGGGAGCAGCTATGGCTACACCTTC; clone size: many; D gene: NA; J gene: TRBJ1-2; V gene: TRBV29-1
CDR3 protein: CASSLEGGPPETQYF; CDR3 DNA: TGCGCCAGCAGCTTGGAAGGCGGCCCTCCGGAGACCCAGTACTTC; clone size: few; D gene: NA; J gene: TRBJ2-5; V gene: TRBV5-1
CDR3 protein: CASMGPGETEAFF; CDR3 DNA: TGTGCCAGCATGGGCCCAGGGGAAACTGAAGCTTTCTTT; clone size: many; D gene: NA; J gene: TRBJ1-1; V gene: TRBV6-1
CDR3 protein: CASSRNPTTVTGELFF; CDR3 DNA: TGTGCCAGCAGCCGCAATCCTACGACGGTCACCGGGGAGCTGTTTTTT; clone size: many; D gene: NA; J gene: TRBJ2-2; V gene: TRBV7-9
CDR3 protein: CASSSPGQGAHGYTF; CDR3 DNA: TGTGCCAGCAGTTCTCCGGGACAGGGGGCGCACGGCTACACCTTC; clone size: NA; D gene: TRBD1; J gene: TRBJ1-2; V gene: TRBV28